This T cell receptor (beta chain) is from a study of cytomegalovirus exposure and HLA in healthy donors. A note on this clone: Its antigen is unidentified.

The PCR was carried out with 60 Vbeta primers and 13 Jbeta primers. Sequencing was performed with immunoSEQ multiplex PCR; in TCRdb, only in-frame clones are kept and a portion is missing. The data hold some 130,000 clones, with roughly 80% observed a single time. V shed 1 base, J shed 0 bases, and the junction held 1 base outside the gene matches. CDR1 is SGDLS and CDR2 is YYNGEE in the germline V gene. The CDR3 length is 15 residues. The study's findings and limits: A likely sequencing artifact accounted for one observed cluster of highly shared sequence variants.

Sequencing input: PBMCs. The TCR sequence derives from a man aged 30 to 39 in good health and CMV-seronegative. The chain carries TRBV9 and TRBJ2-1; 7 positions match TRBD2. Written as DNA, the CDR3 is TGTGCCAGCAGCGTATCGGGGGGCTCCTACAATGAGCAGTTCTTC. As protein: CASSVSGGSYNEQFF. Filled out from reference TRBV9 and TRBJ2-1, the complete variable domain reads DSGVTQTPKHLITATGQRVTLRCSPRSGDLSVYWYQQSLDQGLQFLIQYYNGEERAKGNILERFSAQQFPDLHSELNLSSLELGDSALYFCASSVSGGSYNEQFFGPGTRLTVL.